The source of this TCR beta chain is a study of T cell responses to AZD1222 COVID-19 vaccine. Broader study findings: Close to half of spike-specific TCRs reportedly recognize unmutated variant regions. White British donors predominated, females outnumbered males, and clonal diversity was possibly underestimated. Increases in Spike-specific TCR breadth and depth were seen after two AZD1222 doses. Seropositivity was recorded at baseline in only 6 or 7 AZD1222 recipients.

V lost 1 base and J lost 4, with 13 bases in between. CDR3 length: 16 residues. Germline CDR1 reads SGHTA; CDR2 reads FQGNSA. This clone was seen more than once but under ten times. Its antigen is undetermined. Libraries were prepared by immunoSEQ multiplex PCR; TCRdb keeps only in-frame clonotypes and omits some of them. The repertoire includes about 120,000 clones, 80% to 95% of them detected once, and just over 4% sits in the top ten. The chain combines TRBV7-2 with TRBJ1-4; D uncertain. The clonotype was recovered from an adult who received the MenACWY meningococcal vaccine as a control. The sequenced sample was peripheral blood, obtained 28 days after the second dose of the MenACWY control vaccine. The CDR3 DNA reads as TGTGCCAGCAGCTTAGATTTTGCAGCCCTTAATGAAAAACTGTTTTTT. Amino acids: CASSLDFAALNEKLFF.